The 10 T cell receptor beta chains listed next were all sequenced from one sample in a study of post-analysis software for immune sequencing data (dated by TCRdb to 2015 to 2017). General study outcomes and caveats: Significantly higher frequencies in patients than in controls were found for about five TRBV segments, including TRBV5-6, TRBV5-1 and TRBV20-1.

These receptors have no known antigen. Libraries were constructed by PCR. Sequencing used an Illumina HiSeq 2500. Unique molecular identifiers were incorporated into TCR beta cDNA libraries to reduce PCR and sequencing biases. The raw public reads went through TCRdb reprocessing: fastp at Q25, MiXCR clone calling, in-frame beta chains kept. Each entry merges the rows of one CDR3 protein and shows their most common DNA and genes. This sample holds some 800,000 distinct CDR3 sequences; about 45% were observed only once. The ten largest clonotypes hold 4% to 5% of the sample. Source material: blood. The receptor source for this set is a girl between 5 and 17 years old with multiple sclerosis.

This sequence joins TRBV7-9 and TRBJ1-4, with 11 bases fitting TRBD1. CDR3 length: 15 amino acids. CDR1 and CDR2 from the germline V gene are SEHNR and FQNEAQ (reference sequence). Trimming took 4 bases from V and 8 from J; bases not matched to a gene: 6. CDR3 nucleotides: TGTGCCAGCAGCTGGGGACAGGGGGTTTGGGAAAAACTGTTTTTT. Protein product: CASSWGQGVWEKLFF.

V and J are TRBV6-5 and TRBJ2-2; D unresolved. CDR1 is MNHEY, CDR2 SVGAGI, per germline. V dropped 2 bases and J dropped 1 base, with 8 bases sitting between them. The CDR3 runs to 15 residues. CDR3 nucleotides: TGTGCCAGCAGTTACGGCGCCAAGAACACCGGGGAGCTGTTTTTT. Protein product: CASSYGAKNTGELFF.

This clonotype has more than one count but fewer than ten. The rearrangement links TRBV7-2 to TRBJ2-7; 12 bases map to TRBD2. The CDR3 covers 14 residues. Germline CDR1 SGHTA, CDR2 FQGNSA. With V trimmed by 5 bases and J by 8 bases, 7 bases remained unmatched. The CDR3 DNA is TGTGCCAGCAGCCACTCGGGACTAGCGGGCCAGCAGTACTTC. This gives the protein CASSHSGLAGQQYF.

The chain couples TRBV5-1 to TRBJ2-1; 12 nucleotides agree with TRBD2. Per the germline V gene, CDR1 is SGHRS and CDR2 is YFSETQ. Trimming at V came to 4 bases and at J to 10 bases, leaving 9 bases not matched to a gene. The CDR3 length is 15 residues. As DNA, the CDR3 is TGCGCCAGCAGCACCTCTGGACTAGCGGGATACGAGCAGTTCTTC. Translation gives CASSTSGLAGYEQFF. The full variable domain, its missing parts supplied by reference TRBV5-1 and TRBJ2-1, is KAGVTQTPRYLIKTRGQQVTLSCSPISGHRSVSWYQQTPGQGLQFLFEYFSETQRNKGNFPGRFSGRQFSNSRSEMNVSTLELGDSALYLCASSTSGLAGYEQFFGPGTRLTVL.

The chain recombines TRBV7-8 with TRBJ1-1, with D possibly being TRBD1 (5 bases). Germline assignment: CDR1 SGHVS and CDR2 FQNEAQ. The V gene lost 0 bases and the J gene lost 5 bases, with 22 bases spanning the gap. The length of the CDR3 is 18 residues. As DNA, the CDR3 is TGTGCCAGCAGCTTAGCGCTTCGAGGGGCTGGAAGGAAGACTGAAGCTTTCTTT. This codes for CASSLALRGAGRKTEAFF.

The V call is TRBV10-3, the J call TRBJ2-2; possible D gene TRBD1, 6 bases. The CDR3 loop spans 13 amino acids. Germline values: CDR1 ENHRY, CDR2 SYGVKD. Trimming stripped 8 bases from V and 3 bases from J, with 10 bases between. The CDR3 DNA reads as TGTGCCATCCAGGACAGATACACCGGGGAGCTGTTTTTT. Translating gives CAIQDRYTGELFF.

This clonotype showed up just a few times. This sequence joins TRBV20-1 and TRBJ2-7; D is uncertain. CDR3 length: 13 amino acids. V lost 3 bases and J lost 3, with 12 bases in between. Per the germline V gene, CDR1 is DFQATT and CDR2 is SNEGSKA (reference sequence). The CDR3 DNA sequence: TGCAGTGCTAGCGGGTGGGGTAACTACGAGCAGTACTTC. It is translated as CSASGWGNYEQYF.

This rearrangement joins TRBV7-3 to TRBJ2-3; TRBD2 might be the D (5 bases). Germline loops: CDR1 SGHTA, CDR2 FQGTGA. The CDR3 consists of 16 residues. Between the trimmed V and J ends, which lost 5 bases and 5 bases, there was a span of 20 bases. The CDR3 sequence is CASSLGLASHQDTQYF. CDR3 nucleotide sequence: TGTGCCAGCAGCCTCGGATTAGCGAGTCACCAAGATACGCAGTATTTT. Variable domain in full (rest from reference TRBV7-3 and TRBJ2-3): GAGVSQTPSNKVTEKGKYVELRCDPISGHTALYWYRQSLGQGPEFLIYFQGTGAADDSGLPNDRFFAVRPEGSVSTLKIQRTERGDSAVYLCASSLGLASHQDTQYFGPGTRLTVL.

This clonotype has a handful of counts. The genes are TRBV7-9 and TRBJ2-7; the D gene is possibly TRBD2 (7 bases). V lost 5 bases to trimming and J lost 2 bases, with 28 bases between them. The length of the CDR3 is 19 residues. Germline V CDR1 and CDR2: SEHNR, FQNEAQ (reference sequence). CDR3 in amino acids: CASSTKGPGGAVPTYEQYF. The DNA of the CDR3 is TGTGCCAGCAGCACAAAAGGTCCGGGGGGCGCGGTCCCAACCTACGAGCAGTACTTC.

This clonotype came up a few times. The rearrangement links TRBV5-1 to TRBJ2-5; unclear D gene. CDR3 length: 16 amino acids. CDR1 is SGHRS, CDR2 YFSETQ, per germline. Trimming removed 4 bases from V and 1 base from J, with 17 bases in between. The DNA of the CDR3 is TGCGCCAGCAGCCCCGGCAGCTTCACTCCCCAAGAGACCCAGTACTTC. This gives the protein CASSPGSFTPQETQYF. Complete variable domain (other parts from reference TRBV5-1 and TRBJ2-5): KAGVTQTPRYLIKTRGQQVTLSCSPISGHRSVSWYQQTPGQGLQFLFEYFSETQRNKGNFPGRFSGRQFSNSRSEMNVSTLELGDSALYLCASSPGSFTPQETQYFGPGTRLLVL.